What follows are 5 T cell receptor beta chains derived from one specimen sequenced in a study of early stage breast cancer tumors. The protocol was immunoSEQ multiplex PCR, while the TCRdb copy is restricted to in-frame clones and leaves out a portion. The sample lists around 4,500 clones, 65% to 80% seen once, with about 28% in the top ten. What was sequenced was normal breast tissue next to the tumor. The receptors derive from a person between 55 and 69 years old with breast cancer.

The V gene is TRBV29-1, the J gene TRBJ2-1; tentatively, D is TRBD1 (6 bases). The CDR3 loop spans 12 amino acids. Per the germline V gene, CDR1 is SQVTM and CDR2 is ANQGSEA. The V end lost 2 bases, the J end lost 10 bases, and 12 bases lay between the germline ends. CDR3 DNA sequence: TGCAGCGTTGAAAGGGGGTTTCAGGAGCAGTTCTTC. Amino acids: CSVERGFQEQFF.

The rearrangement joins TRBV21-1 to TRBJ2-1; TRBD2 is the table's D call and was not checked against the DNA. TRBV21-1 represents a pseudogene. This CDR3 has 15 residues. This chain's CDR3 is CASSKELAGYNEQFF. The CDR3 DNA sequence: TGTGCCAGCAGCAAAGAACTAGCGGGGTACAATGAGCAGTTCTTC.

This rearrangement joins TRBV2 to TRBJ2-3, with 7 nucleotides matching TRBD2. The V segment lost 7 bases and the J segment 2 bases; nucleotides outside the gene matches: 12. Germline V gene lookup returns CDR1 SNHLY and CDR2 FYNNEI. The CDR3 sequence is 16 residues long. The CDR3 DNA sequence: TGTGCCAGCATAGAGGTGGGGGAGGGGTTCACAGATACGCAGTATTTT. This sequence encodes CASIEVGEGFTDTQYF.

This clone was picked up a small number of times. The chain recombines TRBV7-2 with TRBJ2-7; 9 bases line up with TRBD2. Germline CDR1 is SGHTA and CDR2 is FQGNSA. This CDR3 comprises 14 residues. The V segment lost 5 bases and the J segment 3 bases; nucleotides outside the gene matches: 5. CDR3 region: CASSARRGGYEQYF. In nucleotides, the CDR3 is TGTGCCAGCAGCGCACGGCGGGGGGGCTACGAGCAGTACTTC.

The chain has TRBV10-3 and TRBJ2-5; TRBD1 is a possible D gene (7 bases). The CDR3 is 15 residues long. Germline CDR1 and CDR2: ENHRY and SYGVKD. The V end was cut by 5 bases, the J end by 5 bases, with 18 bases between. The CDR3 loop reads CAISSEFPGGETQYF. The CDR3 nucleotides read TGTGCCATCAGTTCAGAATTCCCAGGGGGGGAGACCCAGTACTTC.